Only a few counts were recorded for the clone carrying this T cell receptor (beta chain). Antigen: not known. Using its own MiXCR run on the reads, TCRdb lists one record per CDR3 protein. The sample lists some 230,000 distinct CDR3 sequences; 22% were seen once. This sample is drawn from a study of T cell repertoires in cytomegalovirus infection. On the study more broadly: Public TCR beta signatures indicated both CMV infection and matching HLA type.

The V gene lost 5 bases and the J gene lost 4 bases, with 21 bases spanning the gap. Per germline, CDR1 SGHAT and CDR2 FQNNGV. The CDR3 is made up of 16 amino acids. General study points: Carriage of CMV together with the relevant HLA was identifiable through cumulative public TCR beta family frequency. The ex vivo response showed dominance by HLA-C-restricted CMV-specific TCR beta clonotypes.

The chain employs TRBV11-2 and TRBJ2-7, with a tentative D call TRBD1 (6 bases). This receptor was identified in a human donor in good health (CMV status not recorded). Some clones in this sample may be carry-over from other donors' samples. Sequencing used CD8+ T cells from PBMCs. DNA for the CDR3: TGTGCCAGCAGCGATACCCCCACAGGGAAAGTATACGAGCAGTACTTC. Its translation: CASSDTPTGKVYEQYF.